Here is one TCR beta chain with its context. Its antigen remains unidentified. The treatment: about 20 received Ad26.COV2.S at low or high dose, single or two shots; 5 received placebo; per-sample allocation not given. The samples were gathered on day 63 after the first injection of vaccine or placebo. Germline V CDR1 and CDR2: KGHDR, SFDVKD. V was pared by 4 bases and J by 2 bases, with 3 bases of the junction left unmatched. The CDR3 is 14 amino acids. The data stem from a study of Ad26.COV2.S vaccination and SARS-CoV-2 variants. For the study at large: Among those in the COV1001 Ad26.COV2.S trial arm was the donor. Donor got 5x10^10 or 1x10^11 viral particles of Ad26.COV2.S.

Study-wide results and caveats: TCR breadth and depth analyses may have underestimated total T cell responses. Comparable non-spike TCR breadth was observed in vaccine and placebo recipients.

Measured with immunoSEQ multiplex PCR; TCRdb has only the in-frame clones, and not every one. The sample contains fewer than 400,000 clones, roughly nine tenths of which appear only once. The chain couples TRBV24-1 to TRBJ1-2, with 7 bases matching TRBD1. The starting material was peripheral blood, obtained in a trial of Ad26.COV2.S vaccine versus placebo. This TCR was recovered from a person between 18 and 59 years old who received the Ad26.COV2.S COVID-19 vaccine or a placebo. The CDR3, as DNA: TGTGCCACCAGTGACGAGGACAGGAACTATGGCTACACCTTC. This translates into CATSDEDRNYGYTF.